This entry lists 22 T cell receptor beta chains sequenced from one sample in a study of post-analysis software for immune sequencing data. cDNA libraries for TCR beta contained unique molecular identifiers. TCRdb passed the PCR reads through MiXCR, listing each CDR3 protein once. The sample yields about 620,000 distinct CDR3 sequences, roughly two fifths seen once. Whole-study results and caveats: Elevated frequency relative to controls characterized several TRBV segments in patients, TRBV5-6, TRBV5-1 and TRBV20-1 among them.

The antigens these receptors bind are not known. Sequencing used blood. These receptors originate from a girl aged 5 to 17 with multiple sclerosis.

The chain couples TRBV4-1 to TRBJ2-7; weak D call: TRBD1 (6 bases). With 4 bases removed from V and 7 bases from J, the gap between germline ends came to 17 bases. The CDR3 extends over 14 amino acids. From germline, CDR1 is MGHRA and CDR2 YSYEKL. The CDR3 here is CASSRTVGAREQYF. Written as DNA, the CDR3 is TGCGCCAGCAGCCGCACCGTGGGGGCGAGGGAGCAGTACTTC.

A few counts support this clonotype. The chain employs TRBV20-1 and TRBJ1-5, with a tentative D call TRBD1 (5 bases). Per germline, CDR1 DFQATT and CDR2 SNEGSKA (reference sequence). Trimming pared 1 base from V and 0 bases from J, leaving 7 bases between. The length of the CDR3 is 14 residues. CDR3 coding DNA: TGCAGTGCTAGAGTCGGGGCTAGCAATCAGCCCCAGCATTTT. Translation gives CSARVGASNQPQHF.

This chain connects TRBV5-6 to TRBJ2-5; D call uncertain. This CDR3 has 12 residues. V was cut by 4 bases and J by 5 bases, with 9 bases left in between. Germline CDR1 reads SGHDT; CDR2 reads YYEEEE. In DNA form, the CDR3 reads TGTGCCAGCAGCCAGCGTAGGGAGACCCAGTACTTC. This sequence encodes CASSQRRETQYF.

The V call is TRBV7-2, the J call TRBJ1-6, with no clear D. The germline V and J ends were trimmed by 6 bases and 3 bases, with 3 bases remaining between them. Germline V gene data show CDR1 as SGHTA and CDR2 as FQGNSA. This CDR3 is built from 12 residues. CDR3 DNA sequence: TGTGCCAGCAGGCACTATAATTCACCCCTCCACTTT. It translates to CASRHYNSPLHF.

This chain connects TRBV11-1 to TRBJ2-3; D may be TRBD2 (6 bases). The CDR3 spans 16 residues. V lost 2 bases and J 2 bases, leaving 14 bases between the germline ends. Per germline, CDR1 SGHAT and CDR2 FQDESV (reference sequence). CDR3 region: CASSLRRGRTTDTQYF. CDR3 DNA: TGTGCCAGCAGCTTAAGGAGGGGACGAACCACAGATACGCAGTATTTT.

The chain combines TRBV12-3 or TRBV12-4 with TRBJ2-1; D not resolved. The CDR3 is 13 residues long. V lost 4 bases to trimming and J lost 4 bases, with 8 bases between them. The CDR3 nucleotides are TGTGCCAGCAGTTATAGACATTACAATGAGCAGTTCTTC. Amino acids: CASSYRHYNEQFF.

This clonotype was counted only a few times. The chain's CDR3 is CASSYYVGQGYGYTF. The CDR3 DNA sequence: TGTGCCAGCAGTTACTATGTGGGACAAGGTTATGGCTACACCTTC. The J gene is TRBJ1-2, the V gene TRBV6-5; a possible D gene is TRBD1 (6 bases). The germline V and J ends were trimmed by 1 base and 5 bases, with 14 bases remaining between them. Germline assignment: CDR1 MNHEY and CDR2 SVGAGI. The CDR3 has 15 amino acids.

This clonotype occurred a few times. The V call is TRBV7-9, the J call TRBJ2-7; the match to TRBD1 covers 8 bases. V lost 4 bases to trimming and J lost 3 bases; unmatched junction nucleotides: 5. Per germline, CDR1 SEHNR and CDR2 FQNEAQ (reference sequence). CDR3 size: 14 residues. The CDR3 DNA reads as TGTGCCAGCAGCTCCCGGGACAGGAACTACGAGCAGTACTTC. Amino acids: CASSSRDRNYEQYF.

The CDR3 is CASSQWQANEKLFF. In DNA, the CDR3 is TGCGCCAGCAGCCAATGGCAGGCTAATGAAAAACTGTTTTTT. This chain links TRBV4-1 with TRBJ1-4; D is unclear. This CDR3 comprises 14 residues. CDR1 is MGHRA and CDR2 is YSYEKL in the germline V gene. Trimming left V 2 bases short and J 3 bases short, with 7 bases between.

This clonotype was seen a few times. The chain employs TRBV5-5 and TRBJ1-2; D gene ambiguous. This CDR3 is 13 amino acids long. The germline V gene encodes CDR1 SGHKS and CDR2 YYEKEE (reference sequence). V was clipped by 2 bases and J by 4 bases, with 9 bases between them. The CDR3 spells CASSFPTFYGYTF. CDR3 bases: TGTGCCAGCAGCTTTCCCACCTTCTATGGCTACACCTTC.

The sample holds a few counts of this clonotype. V and J are TRBV4-1 and TRBJ1-4; D unclear. This CDR3 has 15 residues. Germline CDR1 and CDR2: MGHRA and YSYEKL. The V end lost 3 bases, the J end lost 0 bases, and 8 bases lay between the germline ends. In DNA form, the CDR3 reads TGCGCCAGCAGCCACGGCAGGACAACTAATGAAAAACTGTTTTTT. Residues: CASSHGRTTNEKLFF.

This chain uses TRBV6-6 with TRBJ2-3, with D possibly TRBD2 on 6 matching bases. Germline lookup yields CDR1 MNHNY and CDR2 SVGAGI (reference sequence). V lost 8 bases, J lost 3 bases, and 21 bases lay in between. There are 16 residues in the CDR3. The CDR3 DNA reads TGTGCCAGCTATCGCAGACTGGAGGGAGCAACAGATACGCAGTATTTT. Translating gives CASYRRLEGATDTQYF.

This clonotype was counted only a few times. The V call is TRBV10-3, the J call TRBJ2-3; 13 nucleotides align to TRBD2. The CDR3 length is 16 residues. The V segment lost 3 bases and the J segment 2 bases; nucleotides outside the gene matches: 2. Germline CDR1 reads ENHRY; CDR2 reads SYGVKD. The CDR3 loop is CAISEGTSGVTDTQYF. Here the CDR3 DNA reads TGTGCCATCAGTGAAGGGACTAGCGGGGTCACAGATACGCAGTATTTT.

This clonotype was counted a few times. J is TRBJ2-1 and V is TRBV12-3 or TRBV12-4; D unresolved. CDR3 length: 12 residues. Trimming removed 6 bases from V and 5 bases from J, with 8 bases in between. The CDR3 sequence: CASSWTHNEQFF. Here the CDR3 DNA reads TGTGCCAGCAGCTGGACCCACAATGAGCAGTTCTTC.

This clonotype has at least ten counts. The gene calls are TRBV29-1 and TRBJ2-5, with 10 bases that match TRBD1. CDR1 is SQVTM, CDR2 ANQGSEA, per germline. V was pared by 7 bases and J by 3 bases, with 5 bases of the junction left unmatched. The CDR3 contains 13 residues. CDR3 sequence reads: CSARGQGKETQYF. The CDR3 bases are TGCAGCGCCAGGGGACAGGGGAAAGAGACCCAGTACTTC.

The table lists this clonotype with a count of one. The chain is built from TRBV27 and TRBJ2-7; 8 bases fit TRBD1. The germline CDR1 and CDR2 sequences are MNHEY and SMNVEV (reference sequence). After removal of 3 bases from V and 2 bases from J, the junction contained 9 bases not matched to a gene. The CDR3 length is 16 residues. The CDR3, as DNA: TGTGCCAGCAGTTTTCGGCCCGGACAGGGTCCCTACGAGCAGTACTTC. Translating gives CASSFRPGQGPYEQYF.

This clonotype appeared a single time. The chain links TRBV28 to TRBJ2-1; D gene unclear. With 4 bases removed from V and 9 bases from J, the gap between germline ends came to 28 bases. The CDR3 extends over 18 amino acids. Germline V gene sequence: CDR1 MDHEN, CDR2 SYDVKM. CDR3 residues: CASSSRDPRSRFGTEQFF. The CDR3 nucleotides are TGTGCCAGCAGTTCCCGAGACCCGAGGAGCCGGTTCGGTACTGAGCAGTTCTTC.

The rearrangement uses TRBV9 and TRBJ2-1; 8 nucleotides match TRBD2. Germline V lookup: CDR1 SGDLS, CDR2 YYNGEE. V dropped 3 bases and J dropped 8; count of bases not matched to a gene: 13. This CDR3 is built from 16 residues. As DNA, the CDR3 is TGTGCCAGCAGCGATCTCGGCCGGGGGGGCCGTGATGAGCAGTTCTTC. Its translation is CASSDLGRGGRDEQFF.

This clonotype was found a few times. V usage is TRBV12-3 or TRBV12-4 and J usage is TRBJ1-2; D gene ambiguous. This CDR3 has 13 residues. Deletions cut 1 base from V and 7 bases from J, with 10 bases between. CDR3 sequence reads: CASSLGLSAGYTF. The CDR3 nucleotides are TGTGCCAGCAGTTTAGGATTAAGCGCTGGCTACACCTTC.

V and J are TRBV29-1 and TRBJ1-1; D is possibly TRBD1 (6 bases). V gave up 5 bases and J gave up 3 bases, with 10 bases separating them. This CDR3 has 12 residues. The germline V gene encodes CDR1 SQVTM and CDR2 ANQGSEA. The CDR3 bases are TGCAGCGTTCGGACAGTCCACACTGAAGCTTTCTTT. Its protein product is CSVRTVHTEAFF.

The J gene is TRBJ1-2, the V gene TRBV27; D not resolved. The CDR3 extends over 13 amino acids. The germline gives CDR1 MNHEY, CDR2 SMNVEV (reference sequence). V shed 5 bases and J shed 5 bases, with 12 bases lying between them. CDR3 DNA: TGTGCCAGCAGTCCCGTGCGTTGGTATGGCTACACCTTC. Its translation is CASSPVRWYGYTF.

The rearrangement uses TRBV7-6 and TRBJ2-7, with D perhaps matching TRBD1 (7 bases). CDR1 SGHVS and CDR2 FNYEAQ come from the germline V gene. The CDR3 has 14 residues. Trimming left V 2 bases short and J 3 bases short, with 11 bases between. The CDR3: CASSLMQGGYEQYF. The DNA for the CDR3 is TGTGCCAGCAGCTTAATGCAGGGGGGCTACGAGCAGTACTTC.